The source of this T cell receptor (beta chain) is a study of early T cells in non-severe SARS-CoV-2 infection. Study summary: Unsorted whole-blood RNA was sequenced in bulk, leaving chains unpaired.

Study-level findings and limits: Matching results from VDJdb favored anti-spike CD8 responses, leaving private and CD4 specificities undetected.

The TCR library protocol was used to attach unique molecular identifiers. These identifiers were attached to individual cDNA molecules. TCRdb reanalysed the 5' RACE reads using MiXCR and keeps one entry per CDR3 protein. The sample includes roughly 50,000 distinct CDR3 sequences, roughly 9.8% of them seen just once. Germline V gene lookup returns CDR1 SGHNT and CDR2 YYREEE (reference sequence). This CDR3 has 16 amino acids. Trimming removed 1 base from V and 3 bases from J; junction bases left unmatched: 4. In its sample, this clonotype was seen many times. Its antigen remains unidentified. The rearrangement uses TRBV5-4 and TRBJ2-3; 11 nucleotides align to TRBD2. This clonotype originated in an adult who was a healthcare worker with PCR-confirmed SARS-CoV-2 infection or an uninfected control (not recorded which). Specimen: whole blood. This CDR3 reads CASSLPGLAVTDTQYF. As DNA, the CDR3 is TGTGCCAGCAGCTTGCCGGGACTAGCGGTAACAGATACGCAGTATTTT.